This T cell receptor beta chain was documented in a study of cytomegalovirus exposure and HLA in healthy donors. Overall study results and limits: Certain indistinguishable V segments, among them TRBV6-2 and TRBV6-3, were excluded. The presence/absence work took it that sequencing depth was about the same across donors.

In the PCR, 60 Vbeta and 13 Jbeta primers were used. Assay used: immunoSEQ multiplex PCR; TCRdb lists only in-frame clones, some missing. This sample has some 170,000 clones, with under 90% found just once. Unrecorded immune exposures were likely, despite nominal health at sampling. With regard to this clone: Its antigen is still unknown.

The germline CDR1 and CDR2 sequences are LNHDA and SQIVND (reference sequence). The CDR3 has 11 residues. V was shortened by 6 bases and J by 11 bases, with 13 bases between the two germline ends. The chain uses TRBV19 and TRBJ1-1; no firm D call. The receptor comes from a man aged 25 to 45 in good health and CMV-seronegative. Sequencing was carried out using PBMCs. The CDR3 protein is CASRTARVAFF. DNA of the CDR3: TGTGCCAGTAGAACCGCGAGGGTGGCTTTCTTT.